These 4 T cell receptor beta chains share one sample of origin, sequenced in a study of blood T cell repertoires in COVID-19. Assay used: immunoSEQ multiplex PCR; TCRdb lists only in-frame clones, some missing. Of approximately 240,000 clones listed, about four fifths are singletons. The sequenced material came from peripheral blood. The origin of the receptors is a woman aged 30 to 39 who had recovered from COVID-19.

The V and J genes are TRBV30 and TRBJ2-7; no clear D. Looked up from germline, CDR1 is GTSNPN and CDR2 is SVGIG (reference sequence). CDR3 length: 14 amino acids. Trimming removed 2 bases at V and 0 bases at J, with 11 bases between. CDR3 loop: CAWSPAILSYEQYF. The CDR3 DNA reads as TGTGCCTGGAGTCCTGCGATCCTCTCCTACGAGCAGTACTTC.

This chain links TRBV28 with TRBJ1-5; 7 bases are shared with TRBD1. CDR1 is MDHEN and CDR2 is SYDVKM in the germline V gene. This CDR3 is built from 13 residues. J was trimmed by 7 bases and V by 6 bases; bases with no gene match: 6. In nucleotides, the CDR3 is TGTGCCAGCAGGCCAGGGGGGAGCCAGCCCCAGCATTTT. Its protein product is CASRPGGSQPQHF.

This chain's CDR3 is CASSGTILDYGYTF. DNA for the CDR3: TGTGCCAGCAGTGGGACAATTCTCGACTATGGCTACACCTTC. The chain is built from TRBV2 and TRBJ1-2; maybe TRBD1 (5 bases). The germline V and J ends were trimmed by 4 bases and 3 bases, with 12 bases remaining between them. The germline gives CDR1 SNHLY, CDR2 FYNNEI. The CDR3 is 14 amino acids.

The chain recombines TRBV7-3 with TRBJ1-3, with D tentatively TRBD1 (5 bases). The V end was cut by 5 bases, the J end by 4 bases, with 21 bases between. The germline CDR1 and CDR2 sequences are SGHTA and FQGTGA. CDR3 size: 17 residues. The chain's CDR3 is CASSLNRLQVFGNTIYF. The CDR3 DNA is TGTGCCAGCAGCCTCAATCGTCTACAGGTTTTCGGAAACACCATATATTTT.